Presented here are 11 T cell receptor beta chains from one specimen sequenced in a study of regulatory T cells in long-lasting Graves disease. Regarding time point: persistent/refractory GD, antithyroid drugs over 5 years with positive TRAb. Preparation of the TCR library used RNA extracted from PBMCs. Both iRepertoire HTBI primers and Arm-PCR of CDR3 regions were used to build the TCR beta libraries. TCRdb reprocessed the multiplex PCR reads via MiXCR and lists one record per CDR3 protein. The data show a few hundred thousand distinct CDR3 sequences, approximately 23% seen once. Sequencing was performed on peripheral blood mononuclear cells (PBMCs), taken when the disease was refractory, from a patient treated with antithyroid drugs. The receptors derive from a woman aged 40 to 55 with Graves disease.

The genes are TRBV11-1 and TRBJ1-1; the D is unclear. The CDR3 sequence is 12 residues long. V lost 4 bases to trimming and J lost 10 bases, with 13 bases between them. The germline CDR1 and CDR2 sequences are SGHAT and FQDESV (reference sequence). CDR3 sequence reads: CASSSLEVGAFF. CDR3 DNA sequence: TGTGCCAGCAGCTCCCTGGAAGTGGGAGCTTTCTTT. Together with reference TRBV11-1 and TRBJ1-1, the CDR3 gives the full variable domain: EAEVAQSPRYKITEKSQAVAFWCDPISGHATLYWYRQILGQGPELLVQFQDESVVDDSQLPKDRFSAERLKGVDSTLKIQPAELGDSAMYLCASSSLEVGAFFGQGTRLTVV.

This clonotype was detected only a few times. This sequence joins TRBV3-1 and TRBJ1-5, with D hard to call. Germline V gene lookup returns CDR1 LGHDT and CDR2 YNNKEL (reference sequence). The V gene lost 1 base and the J gene lost 4 bases, with 8 bases spanning the gap. The CDR3 consists of 14 residues. The CDR3 nucleotides read TGTGCCAGCAGCCAAGGGATAGGAAATCAGCCCCAGCATTTT. Translated: CASSQGIGNQPQHF.

A few counts support this clonotype. V is TRBV20-1 and J is TRBJ1-5; D might be TRBD1 (6 bases). V lost 0 bases and J 3 bases, leaving 9 bases between the germline ends. CDR3 length: 14 amino acids. Looked up from germline, CDR1 is DFQATT and CDR2 is SNEGSKA (reference sequence). The CDR3 reads CSARDGQHNQPQHF. The CDR3 DNA sequence: TGCAGTGCTAGAGATGGACAGCACAATCAGCCCCAGCATTTT.

This clonotype was observed a handful of times. The chain is built from TRBV13 and TRBJ2-5; maybe TRBD2 (5 bases). The germline V and J ends were trimmed by 3 bases and 2 bases, with 10 bases remaining between them. CDR3 length equals 14 residues. Germline loops: CDR1 PRHDT, CDR2 FYEKMQ (reference sequence). Written as DNA, the CDR3 is TGTGCCAGCAGCTTCAGGACTGAACAAGAGACCCAGTACTTC. Its translation: CASSFRTEQETQYF.

The sample holds many counts of this clonotype. The chain couples TRBV12-3 or TRBV12-4 to TRBJ1-3, with TRBD1 as a possible D gene (5 bases). V lost 1 base and J 3 bases, leaving 7 bases between the germline ends. This CDR3 is 14 amino acids long. This chain's CDR3 is CASSLGGIGNTIYF. CDR3 nucleotide sequence: TGTGCCAGCAGTTTAGGGGGGATTGGAAACACCATATATTTT.

In the case of this clonotype: A read error may be the cause here, since a much bigger clone is one base away. V and J are TRBV2 and TRBJ1-6; unclear D gene. The CDR3 has 13 residues. Germline CDR1 SNHLY, CDR2 FYNNEI. The CDR3 loop reads CASSEQVDSPPHF. The DNA for the CDR3 is TGTGCCAGCAGTGAACAGGTCGATTCACCCCCCCACTTT.

This clonotype has more than one count but fewer than ten. V and J are TRBV19 and TRBJ2-1; D perhaps matches TRBD2 (6 bases). V gave up 2 bases and J gave up 7 bases, with 15 bases separating them. CDR3 length equals 15 residues. Germline CDR1 is LNHDA and CDR2 is SQIVND (reference sequence). The CDR3 nucleotides read TGTGCCAGTAGTATATTCTTGGGGGGTCGGAATGAGCAGTTCTTC. Translated, it gives CASSIFLGGRNEQFF. The variable domain in full, completed from reference TRBV19 and TRBJ2-1, reads DGGITQSPKYLFRKEGQNVTLSCEQNLNHDAMYWYRQDPGQGLRLIYYSQIVNDFQKGDIAEGYSVSREKKESFPLTVTSAQKNPTAFYLCASSIFLGGRNEQFFGPGTRLTVL.

J is TRBJ2-1 and V is TRBV28, with TRBD2 as a possible D gene (5 bases). Trimming left V 2 bases short and J 2 bases short, with 7 bases between. The CDR3 loop spans 14 amino acids. Germline-derived CDR1 and CDR2 are MDHEN and SYDVKM. In nucleotides, the CDR3 is TGTGCCAGCAGTTTAGAGCGGACCTACAATGAGCAGTTCTTC. It yields the protein CASSLERTYNEQFF.

This clonotype was found many times. This rearrangement joins TRBV11-2 to TRBJ2-7; the match to TRBD2 covers 7 bases. Per the germline V gene, CDR1 is SGHAT and CDR2 is FQNNGV. The CDR3 has 13 amino acids. V shed 5 bases, J shed 6 bases, and the junction held 7 bases outside the gene matches. CDR3 sequence: CASSTSGILEQYF. CDR3 nucleotide sequence: TGTGCCAGCAGCACCAGCGGGATTCTCGAGCAGTACTTC.

This clonotype was recorded a few times. This chain joins TRBV29-1 and TRBJ1-6; D is unclear. The germline V and J ends were trimmed by 5 bases and 0 bases, with 5 bases remaining between them. There are 13 residues in the CDR3. CDR1 SQVTM and CDR2 ANQGSEA come from the germline V gene. The CDR3: CSVRGSYNSPLHF. CDR3 in DNA: TGCAGCGTTCGGGGCTCCTATAATTCACCCCTCCACTTT.

This clonotype was observed at least ten times. This chain joins TRBV5-1 and TRBJ2-1; 7 bases agree with TRBD1. V was pared by 7 bases and J by 6 bases, with 10 bases of the junction left unmatched. Germline CDR1 reads SGHRS; CDR2 reads YFSETQ. The CDR3 extends over 14 amino acids. Written as DNA, the CDR3 is TGCGCCAGCCACACCGGGACAGACCCCAATGAGCAGTTCTTC. It specifies CASHTGTDPNEQFF.